This T cell receptor (beta chain) is from a study of T cells in women clearing cervical HPV infection. Study-wide background: No precancer developed; the control's incident HPV16 infection cleared within 12 months. Case blood was drawn a median approximately five months after lesion detection.

The CDR3 loop spans 15 amino acids. Between the trimmed V and J ends, which lost 0 bases and 4 bases, there was a span of 13 bases. The V gene's germline CDR1 is SGHDT and CDR2 YYEEEE. Note on this clone: The sequence runs out 3 residues before the end of the CDR3; the remainder is reconstructed from the germline J gene.

Profiling relied on immunoSEQ multiplex PCR, and the TCRdb table lists in-frame clones only, not all of them. This specimen shows around 33,000 clones; the ten leading clones hold around 3.2%. The sequence was collected from a woman aged 18 to 75 with a cervical HPV16 infection that either progressed to CIN3+ or cleared (not recorded which). This chain uses TRBV5-6 with TRBJ1-2, with a weak D call TRBD1 (6 bases). Source material: blood buffy coat. CDR3 region: CASSLGRGGLYGYTF. Incomplete CDR3 DNA: TGTGCCAGCAGCTTGGGTAGGGGGGGCCTCTATGGC.